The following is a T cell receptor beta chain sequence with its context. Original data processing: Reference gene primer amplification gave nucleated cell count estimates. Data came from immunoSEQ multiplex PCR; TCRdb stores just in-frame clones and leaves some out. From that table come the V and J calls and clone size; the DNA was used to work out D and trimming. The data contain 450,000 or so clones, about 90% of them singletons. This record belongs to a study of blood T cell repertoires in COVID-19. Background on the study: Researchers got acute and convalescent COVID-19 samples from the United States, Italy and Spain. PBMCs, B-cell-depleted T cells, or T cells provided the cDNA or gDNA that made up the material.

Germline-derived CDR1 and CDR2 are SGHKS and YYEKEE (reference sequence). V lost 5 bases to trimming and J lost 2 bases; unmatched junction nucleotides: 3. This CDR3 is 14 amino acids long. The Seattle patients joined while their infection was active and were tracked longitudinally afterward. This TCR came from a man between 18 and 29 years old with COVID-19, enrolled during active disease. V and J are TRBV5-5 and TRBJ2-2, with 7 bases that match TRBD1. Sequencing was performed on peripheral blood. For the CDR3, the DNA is TGTGCCAGCAGACGGGACAGAAACACCGGGGAGCTGTTTTTT. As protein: CASRRDRNTGELFF.